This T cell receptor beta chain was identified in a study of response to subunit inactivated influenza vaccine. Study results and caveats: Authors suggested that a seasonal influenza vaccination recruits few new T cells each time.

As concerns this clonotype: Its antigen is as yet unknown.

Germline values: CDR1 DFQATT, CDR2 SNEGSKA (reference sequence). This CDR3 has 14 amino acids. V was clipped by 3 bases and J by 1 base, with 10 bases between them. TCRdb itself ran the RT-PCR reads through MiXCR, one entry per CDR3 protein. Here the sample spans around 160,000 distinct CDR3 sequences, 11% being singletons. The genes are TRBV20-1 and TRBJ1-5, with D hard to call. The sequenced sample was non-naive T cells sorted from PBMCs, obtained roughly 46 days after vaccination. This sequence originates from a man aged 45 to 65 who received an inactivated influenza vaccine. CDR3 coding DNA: TGCAGTGCTAGGGTAGACACCAGCAATCAGCCCCAGCATTTT. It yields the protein CSARVDTSNQPQHF.